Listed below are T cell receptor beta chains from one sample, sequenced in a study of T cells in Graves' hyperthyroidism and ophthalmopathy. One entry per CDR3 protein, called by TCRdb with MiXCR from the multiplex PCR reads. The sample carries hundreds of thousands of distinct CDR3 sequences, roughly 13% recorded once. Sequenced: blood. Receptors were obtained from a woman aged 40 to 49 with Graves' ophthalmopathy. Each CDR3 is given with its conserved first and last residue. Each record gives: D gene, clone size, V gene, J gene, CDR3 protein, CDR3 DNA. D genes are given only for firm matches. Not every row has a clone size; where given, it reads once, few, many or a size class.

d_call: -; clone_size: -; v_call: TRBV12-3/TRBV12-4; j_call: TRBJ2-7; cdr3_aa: CASSSPLRPLYEQYF; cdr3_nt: TGTGCCAGCAGTTCCCCCCTGCGCCCCCTATACGAGCAGTACTTC
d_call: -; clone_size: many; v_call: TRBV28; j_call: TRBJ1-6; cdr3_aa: CASSTGPSYNSPLHF; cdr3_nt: TGTGCCAGCAGTACAGGGCCCTCCTATAATTCACCCCTCCACTTT
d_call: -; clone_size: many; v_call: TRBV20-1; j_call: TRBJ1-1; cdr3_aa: CSARATQNTEAFF; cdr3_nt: TGCAGTGCTAGAGCAACACAGAACACTGAAGCTTTCTTT
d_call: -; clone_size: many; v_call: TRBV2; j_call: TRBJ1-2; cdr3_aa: CASSVLVYGYTF; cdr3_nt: TGTGCCAGCAGTGTCCTCGTCTATGGCTACACCTTC
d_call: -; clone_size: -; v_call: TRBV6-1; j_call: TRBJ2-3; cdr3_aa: CASRRTSTDTQYF; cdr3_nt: TGTGCCAGCCGCAGGACGAGCACAGATACGCAGTATTTT
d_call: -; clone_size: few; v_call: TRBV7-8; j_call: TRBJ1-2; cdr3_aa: CASSTPTGRTPNYGYTF; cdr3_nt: TGTGCCAGCAGCACCCCGACAGGCCGAACTCCTAACTATGGCTACACCTTC
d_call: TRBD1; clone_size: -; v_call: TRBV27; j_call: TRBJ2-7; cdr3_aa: CASSFAGGIHYEQYF; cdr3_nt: TGTGCCAGCAGTTTTGCAGGGGGCATACACTACGAGCAGTACTTC
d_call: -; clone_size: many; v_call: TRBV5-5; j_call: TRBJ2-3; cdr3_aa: CASSFSQGPDTQYF; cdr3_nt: TGTGCCAGCAGCTTTTCACAGGGCCCCGATACGCAGTATTTT
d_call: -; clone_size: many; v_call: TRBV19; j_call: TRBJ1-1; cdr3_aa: CASSTTLGAEAFF; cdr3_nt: TGTGCCAGTAGTACTACCCTCGGGGCTGAAGCTTTCTTT
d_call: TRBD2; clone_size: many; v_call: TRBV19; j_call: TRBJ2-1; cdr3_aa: CASSIVGLAVEQFF; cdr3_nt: TGTGCCAGTAGTATAGTGGGCCTAGCGGTTGAGCAGTTCTTC